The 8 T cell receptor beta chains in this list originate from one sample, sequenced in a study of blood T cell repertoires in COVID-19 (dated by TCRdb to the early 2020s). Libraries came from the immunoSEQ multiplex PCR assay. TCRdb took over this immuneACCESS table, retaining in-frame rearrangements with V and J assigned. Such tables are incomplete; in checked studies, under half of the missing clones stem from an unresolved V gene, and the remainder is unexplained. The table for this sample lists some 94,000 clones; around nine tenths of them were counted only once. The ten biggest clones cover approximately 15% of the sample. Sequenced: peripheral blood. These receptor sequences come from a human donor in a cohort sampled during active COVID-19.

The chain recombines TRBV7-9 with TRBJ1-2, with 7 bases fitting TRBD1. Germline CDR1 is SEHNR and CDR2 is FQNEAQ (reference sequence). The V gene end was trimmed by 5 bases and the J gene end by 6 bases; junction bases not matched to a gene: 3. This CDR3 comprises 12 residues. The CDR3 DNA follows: TGTGCCAGCAGCCGACAGGGAAATGGCTACACCTTC. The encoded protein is CASSRQGNGYTF. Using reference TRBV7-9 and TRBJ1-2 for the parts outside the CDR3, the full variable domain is DTGVSQNPRHKITKRGQNVTFRCDPISEHNRLYWYRQTLGQGPEFLTYFQNEAQLEKSRLLSDRFSAERPKGSFSTLEIQRTEQGDSAMYLCASSRQGNGYTFGSGTRLTVV.

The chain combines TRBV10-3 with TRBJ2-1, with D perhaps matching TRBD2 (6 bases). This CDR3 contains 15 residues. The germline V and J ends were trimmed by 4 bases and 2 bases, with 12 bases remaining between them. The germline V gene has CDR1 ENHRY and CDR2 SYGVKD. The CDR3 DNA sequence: TGTGCCATCAGTGTGGGCGGGGACCCCTACAATGAGCAGTTCTTC. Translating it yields CAISVGGDPYNEQFF.

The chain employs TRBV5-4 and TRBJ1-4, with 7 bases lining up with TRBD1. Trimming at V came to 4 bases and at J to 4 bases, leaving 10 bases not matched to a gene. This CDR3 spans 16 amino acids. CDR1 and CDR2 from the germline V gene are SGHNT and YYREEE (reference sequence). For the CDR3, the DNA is TGTGCCAGCAGCCAGGGACAGCCAAAGAGTAATGAAAAACTGTTTTTT. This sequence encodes CASSQGQPKSNEKLFF.

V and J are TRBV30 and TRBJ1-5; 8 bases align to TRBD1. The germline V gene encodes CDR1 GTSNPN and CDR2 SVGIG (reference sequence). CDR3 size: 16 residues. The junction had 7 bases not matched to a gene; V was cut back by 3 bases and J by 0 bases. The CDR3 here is CAWRLQGGHSNQPQHF. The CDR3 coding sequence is TGTGCCTGGAGGCTACAGGGGGGACATAGCAATCAGCCCCAGCATTTT.

The CDR3 region has the DNA TGTGCCAGCGGTACAGGGGTCTCCGGGGAGCTGTTTTTT. It codes for CASGTGVSGELFF. The chain recombines TRBV6-4 with TRBJ2-2; TRBD1 matches at 7 bases. CDR3 length equals 13 residues. The V and J ends lost 8 bases and 6 bases, in that order; junction bases with no gene match: 6. Germline V gives CDR1 MRHNA, CDR2 SNTAGT.

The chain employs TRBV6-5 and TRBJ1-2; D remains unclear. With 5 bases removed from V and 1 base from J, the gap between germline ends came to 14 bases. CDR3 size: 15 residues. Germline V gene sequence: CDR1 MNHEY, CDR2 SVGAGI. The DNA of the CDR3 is TGTGCCAGCAGTCCGAGGAGGACTGTTAACTATGGCTACACCTTC. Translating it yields CASSPRRTVNYGYTF.

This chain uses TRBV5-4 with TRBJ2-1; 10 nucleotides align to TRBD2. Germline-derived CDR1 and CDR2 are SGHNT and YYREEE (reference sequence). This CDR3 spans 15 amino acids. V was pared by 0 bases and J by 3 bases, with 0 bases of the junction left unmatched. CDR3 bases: TGTGCCAGCAGCTTGGTAGCGGGAGGCTACAATGAGCAGTTCTTC. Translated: CASSLVAGGYNEQFF.

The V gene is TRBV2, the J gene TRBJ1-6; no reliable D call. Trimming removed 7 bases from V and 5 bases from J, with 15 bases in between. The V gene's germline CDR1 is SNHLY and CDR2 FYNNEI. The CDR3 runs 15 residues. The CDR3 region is CASNGWAKNNSPLHF. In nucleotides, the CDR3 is TGTGCCAGCAATGGATGGGCGAAAAATAATTCACCCCTCCACTTT.